Below, 5 T cell receptor beta chains from the same sample are listed, as sequenced in a study of T-cell reconstitution after alpha-beta-depleted transplantation in children. Unique molecular identifiers tagged the TCRbeta library. TCRdb recomputed calls from the PCR reads with MiXCR, one row per CDR3 protein. The profile covers tens of thousands of distinct CDR3 sequences, with 4.9% appearing a single time and 18% taken by the ten largest. Specimen: PBMCs, mostly from graft donor cells, collected 180 days after TCRalphabeta/CD19-depleted stem cell transplant. The source is a boy younger than two who had a stem cell transplant for acute myeloid leukemia, so the T cells may come from the graft donor.

This clonotype has ten or more counts. The chain has TRBV20-1 and TRBJ1-6; 7 positions agree with TRBD1. Germline V gene lookup returns CDR1 DFQATT and CDR2 SNEGSKA (reference sequence). The CDR3 length is 13 residues. V trimming: 7 bases; J trimming: 9 bases; junction bases outside the gene matches: 9. CDR3 residues: CSVGTEKGSPLHF. In DNA form, the CDR3 reads TGCAGTGTTGGGACAGAAAAGGGTTCACCCCTCCACTTT.

Worth noting for this clonotype: This sequence may be a read error, since a much larger clone differs from it by one base. The chain has TRBV7-2 and TRBJ2-3; D is unclear. Trimming left V 5 bases short and J 7 bases short, with 13 bases between. This CDR3 is built from 13 residues. CDR1 and CDR2 (germline): SGHTA, FQGNSA. The CDR3 reads CASSVTHGNTQYF. The CDR3 DNA reads TGTGCCAGCAGCGTGACACACGGAAATACGCAGTATTTT.

This clonotype was counted many times. This rearrangement joins TRBV7-2 to TRBJ2-1; 8 nucleotides line up with TRBD1. The CDR3 extends over 13 amino acids. The trim removed 5 bases at V and 15 bases at J, leaving 12 bases unmatched. The germline V gene has CDR1 SGHTA and CDR2 FQGNSA. CDR3 loop: CASSQRTGQDGFF. The DNA for the CDR3 is TGTGCCAGCAGCCAACGGACAGGGCAAGATGGGTTCTTC.

This clonotype was counted at least ten times. This chain joins TRBV20-1 and TRBJ2-4, with D possibly matching TRBD1 (5 bases). With 3 bases removed from V and 0 bases from J, the gap between germline ends came to 18 bases. Germline V gene lookup returns CDR1 DFQATT and CDR2 SNEGSKA (reference sequence). The CDR3 has 17 residues. CDR3: CSASPFPGPLAKNIQYF. The CDR3 DNA is TGCAGTGCTAGCCCCTTCCCAGGGCCCCTAGCCAAAAACATTCAGTACTTC.

This clonotype was recorded many times. The chain joins TRBV29-1 to TRBJ2-2; D is possibly TRBD1 or TRBD2 (5 bases each). Trimming shortened V by 6 bases and J by 2 bases, and 10 bases separated the two germline ends. Germline V gives CDR1 SQVTM, CDR2 ANQGSEA. There are 13 residues in the CDR3. For the CDR3, the DNA is TGCAGCGTGGGGACGCTTAACACCGGGGAGCTGTTTTTT. Translated, it gives CSVGTLNTGELFF.